The T cell receptor beta chain under discussion was sequenced for a study of blood T cell repertoires in COVID-19. Study overall: Samples representing acute and convalescent COVID-19 were sourced from the United States, Italy and Spain.

Per the authors' pipeline: For nucleated cells, counts were estimated from reference gene primer amplification. Assay used: immunoSEQ multiplex PCR; TCRdb lists only in-frame clones, some missing. For V, J and clone size, that table is used; D and trimming come from the DNA. This sample has fewer than 85,000 clones, with under 95% found just once. Trimming removed 1 base from V and 3 bases from J; junction bases left unmatched: 16. From germline, CDR1 is SGHAT and CDR2 FQNNGV. The CDR3 loop spans 19 amino acids. The sequenced sample consisted of peripheral blood. The chain uses TRBV11-2 and TRBJ1-2, with TRBD1 identical over 8 bases. The sequence came from a human donor in a cohort sampled during active COVID-19. In nucleotides, the CDR3 is TGTGCCAGCAGCTTAGTGCGGGGTGGACAGGGTAATCCCTACTATGGCTACACCTTC. Residues: CASSLVRGGQGNPYYGYTF.